A single sample is the source of the 15 T cell receptor beta chains below, sequenced in a study of shared clonotypes between healthy human individuals. The naive CD8 fraction comprised CD45RO-negative cells positively selected for CCR7 and excluded terminally differentiated effector memory CD45RA+ cells. Clones were sequenced by immunoSEQ multiplex PCR, and TCRdb holds only the in-frame ones, with some missing. The table includes roughly 2,000,000 clones, roughly 95% detected once. Sequenced sample: naive CD8+ T cells sorted from blood. These receptors were taken from a young man in good health.

The chain couples TRBV10-2 to TRBJ1-1, with D possibly TRBD1 on 5 matching bases. Trimming stripped 8 bases from V and 5 bases from J, with 6 bases between. There are 10 residues in the CDR3. Germline lookup yields CDR1 WSHSY and CDR2 SAAADI. CDR3 region: CASGGTEAFF. The CDR3 DNA reads as TGCGCCAGCGGGGGGACTGAAGCTTTCTTT.

The V and J genes are TRBV5-6 and TRBJ1-1; the D gene is possibly TRBD1 (5 bases). CDR3 size: 13 residues. Germline loops: CDR1 SGHDT, CDR2 YYEEEE. The V and J ends lost 2 bases and 11 bases respectively, with 16 bases between them. The CDR3 DNA reads as TGTGCCAGCAGCTTCTACGAGGGGTTCGAGGCTTTCTTT. Translation: CASSFYEGFEAFF. Full variable domain (outside the CDR3, taken from reference TRBV5-6 and TRBJ1-1): DAGVTQSPTHLIKTRGQQVTLRCSPKSGHDTVSWYQQALGQGPQFIFQYYEEEERQRGNFPDRFSGHQFPNYSSELNVNALLLGDSALYLCASSFYEGFEAFFGQGTRLTVV.

This clone was observed a single time. V is TRBV25-1 and J is TRBJ1-1, with D hard to call. There are 15 residues in the CDR3. The ends were cut back, 2 bases at V and 1 base at J, with 11 bases in the middle. The germline CDR1 and CDR2 sequences are MGHDK and SYGVNS. This CDR3 reads CASSELSETNTEAFF. DNA for the CDR3: TGTGCCAGCAGTGAACTTTCGGAAACGAACACTGAAGCTTTCTTT.

This chain uses TRBV28 with TRBJ1-4; the D is unclear. V shed 2 bases and J shed 3 bases, with 13 bases lying between them. The CDR3 spans 16 residues. Per the germline V gene, CDR1 is MDHEN and CDR2 is SYDVKM. The CDR3 loop reads CASSLNTGISNEKLFF. CDR3 coding DNA: TGTGCCAGCAGTTTAAATACGGGGATTTCTAATGAAAAACTGTTTTTT.

The chain links TRBV4-3 to TRBJ2-1; D is uncertain. The CDR3 spans 15 residues. V was cut by 3 bases and J by 8 bases, with 17 bases left in between. Germline assignment: CDR1 LGHNA and CDR2 YSLEER. The CDR3 loop is CASSQRTRLPDEQFF. The CDR3 region has the DNA TGCGCCAGCAGCCAGAGGACCCGTTTGCCGGATGAGCAGTTCTTC.

The rearrangement uses TRBV2 and TRBJ1-1; D is possibly TRBD1 (6 bases). The V and J ends lost 4 bases and 5 bases respectively, with 14 bases between them. CDR3 length equals 14 residues. In germline, CDR1 is SNHLY, CDR2 FYNNEI. This chain's CDR3 is CASSGAGARTEAFF. In DNA, the CDR3 is TGTGCCAGCAGTGGGGCGGGGGCAAGGACTGAAGCTTTCTTT.

The CDR3 DNA sequence: TGTGCCAGCACCCTAGGGACGGAAGGCTCCCCCTCCTACGAGCAGTACTTC. Translated: CASTLGTEGSPSYEQYF. This chain connects TRBV7-8 to TRBJ2-7; perhaps D is TRBD1 or TRBD2 (5 bases each). With 7 bases removed from V and 0 bases from J, the gap between germline ends came to 22 bases. The CDR3 has 17 residues. Germline CDR1 SGHVS, CDR2 FQNEAQ.

The rearrangement uses TRBV2 and TRBJ2-5; 7 positions agree with TRBD1. Unmatched junction bases numbered 7, after V lost 6 bases and J lost 0 bases. CDR1 is SNHLY and CDR2 is FYNNEI in the germline V gene. This CDR3 has 15 residues. In DNA form, the CDR3 reads TGTGCCAGCAGAACAGGGGTGTCCGACCAAGAGACCCAGTACTTC. As protein: CASRTGVSDQETQYF.

On this clone: This CDR3 is also generated by other DNA sequences in the sample. This sequence joins TRBV27 and TRBJ1-2; TRBD1 might be the D (6 bases). The CDR3 has 14 residues. CDR1 is MNHEY and CDR2 is SMNVEV in the germline V gene (reference sequence). V dropped 3 bases and J dropped 0 bases, with 8 bases sitting between them. The CDR3 loop is CASSLGASNYGYTF. The CDR3 DNA sequence: TGTGCCAGCAGTTTGGGGGCCTCTAACTATGGCTACACCTTC.

The chain links TRBV9 to TRBJ2-7; 8 positions agree with TRBD2. The CDR3 totals 14 residues. Germline CDR1 and CDR2: SGDLS and YYNGEE. V lost 4 bases and J lost 0; bases outside the gene matches: 3. Here the CDR3 DNA reads TGTGCCAGCAGCCCAGCGGGGGACTCCTACGAGCAGTACTTC. Protein: CASSPAGDSYEQYF.

V is TRBV9 and J is TRBJ2-3, with 8 bases identical to TRBD2. The ends lost 4 bases at V and 1 base at J; junction bases unmatched: 11. The CDR3 has 17 residues. CDR1 SGDLS and CDR2 YYNGEE come from the germline V gene. DNA of the CDR3: TGTGCCAGCAGCCTCGAGCGGGGGCGCCTTGGCACAGATACGCAGTATTTT. Translation gives CASSLERGRLGTDTQYF. The full variable domain, rest sourced from reference TRBV9 and TRBJ2-3, is DSGVTQTPKHLITATGQRVTLRCSPRSGDLSVYWYQQSLDQGLQFLIQYYNGEERAKGNILERFSAQQFPDLHSELNLSSLELGDSALYFCASSLERGRLGTDTQYFGPGTRLTVL.

The V call is TRBV5-6, the J call TRBJ1-2; 10 positions match TRBD1. The CDR3 length is 13 residues. Germline values: CDR1 SGHDT, CDR2 YYEEEE. Trimming removed 2 bases from V and 8 bases from J; junction bases left unmatched: 3. Here the CDR3 DNA reads TGTGCCAGCAGCTTCGGGACAGGGGCAGGCTACACCTTC. Protein product: CASSFGTGAGYTF. The complete variable domain, with remaining parts taken from reference TRBV5-6 and TRBJ1-2, reads DAGVTQSPTHLIKTRGQQVTLRCSPKSGHDTVSWYQQALGQGPQFIFQYYEEEERQRGNFPDRFSGHQFPNYSSELNVNALLLGDSALYLCASSFGTGAGYTFGSGTRLTVV.

The chain carries TRBV5-5 and TRBJ2-5; D not certain. Germline V gene sequence: CDR1 SGHKS, CDR2 YYEKEE (reference sequence). With 4 bases removed from V and 7 bases from J, the gap between germline ends came to 8 bases. There are 11 residues in the CDR3. The CDR3 region has the DNA TGTGCCAGCAGCGTTGTGGGGACCCAGTACTTC. Translation: CASSVVGTQYF.

As for this clone: Other DNA sequences within the sample encode an identical CDR3. The chain is built from TRBV29-1 and TRBJ2-7; 8 nucleotides match TRBD1. The V gene's germline CDR1 is SQVTM and CDR2 ANQGSEA. Trimming at V came to 6 bases and at J to 4 bases, leaving 5 bases not matched to a gene. The CDR3 is 12 amino acids. In nucleotides, the CDR3 is TGCAGCGTGGGTGACAGGGGATACGAGCAGTACTTC. Amino acid sequence: CSVGDRGYEQYF.

V is TRBV18 and J is TRBJ2-1; possible D gene TRBD2, 6 bases. The V gene lost 3 bases and the J gene lost 2 bases, with 23 bases spanning the gap. CDR1 is KGHSH, CDR2 LQKENI, per germline. This CDR3 is 19 amino acids long. The CDR3 is CASSPALWGTRGAYNEQFF. CDR3 DNA sequence: TGTGCCAGCTCACCTGCTCTGTGGGGGACTCGGGGCGCCTACAATGAGCAGTTCTTC.